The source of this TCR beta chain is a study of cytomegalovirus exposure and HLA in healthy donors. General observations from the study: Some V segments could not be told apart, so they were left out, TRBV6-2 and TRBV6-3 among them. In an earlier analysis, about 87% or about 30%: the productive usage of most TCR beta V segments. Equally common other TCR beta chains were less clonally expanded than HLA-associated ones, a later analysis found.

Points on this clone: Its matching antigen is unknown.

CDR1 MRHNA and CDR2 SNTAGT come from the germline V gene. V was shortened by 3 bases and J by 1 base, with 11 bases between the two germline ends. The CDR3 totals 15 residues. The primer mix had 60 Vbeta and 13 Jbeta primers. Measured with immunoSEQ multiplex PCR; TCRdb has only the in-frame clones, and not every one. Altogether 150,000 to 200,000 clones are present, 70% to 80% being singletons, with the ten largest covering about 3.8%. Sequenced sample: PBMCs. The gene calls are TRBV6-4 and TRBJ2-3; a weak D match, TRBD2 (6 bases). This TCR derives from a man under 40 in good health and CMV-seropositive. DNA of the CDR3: TGTGCCAGCAGTGAAGGAGGGGCCGGCACAGATACGCAGTATTTT. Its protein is CASSEGGAGTDTQYF.